This entry is about one T cell receptor (beta chain). The data derive from a study of T-cell memory formation after mild COVID-19. TCRdb itself ran the 5' RACE reads through MiXCR, one entry per CDR3 protein. The sample includes about 100,000 distinct CDR3 sequences, approximately 12% of them seen just once. Trimming cost V 0 bases and J 4 bases; bases outside gene matches: 7. Germline CDR1 and CDR2: MNHEY and SVGAGI. CDR3 length: 18 residues. This sequence joins TRBV6-5 and TRBJ2-1; 12 bases align to TRBD2. Input material: PBMCs or a T cell subset sorted from them (not recorded which). The clonotype originates from a man in his late teens or twenties who had mild COVID-19 (a few samples of this study predate the infection). Cell type and time point are not known. The CDR3 loop is CASSYSRGGLAGYNEQFF. The CDR3 DNA reads as TGTGCCAGCAGTTACTCGAGAGGGGGACTAGCGGGTTACAATGAGCAGTTCTTC.